Included here is one T cell receptor beta chain sequence, with context. V lost 2 bases, J lost 0 bases, and 7 bases lay in between. The CDR3 spans 14 residues. CDR1 is SGHTA and CDR2 is FQGNSA in the germline V gene. The data were taken from a study of CD8 T cells in Susac syndrome. The T cells that were sequenced for TCR beta were CD8+ and CD4+ cells from blood. When the RNA was reverse transcribed, random hexamers were used with an input of roughly 0.5 to 1 ug. An immunoSEQ multiplex PCR generated amplified TCR beta CDR3 products spanning 54 Vbeta and 13 Jbeta. Each CDR3 protein is one row after TCRdb ran MiXCR on the immunoSEQ multiplex PCR reads. Of 120,000 to 150,000 distinct CDR3 sequences listed, around 96% are singletons.

The chain combines TRBV7-2 with TRBJ1-1, with unresolved D. The clonotype originates from a human donor with multiple sclerosis. The specimen was CD4+ T cells from PBMCs. Here the CDR3 reads CASSLTSLNTEAFF. CDR3 DNA sequence: TGTGCCAGCAGCTTAACGAGTCTGAACACTGAAGCTTTCTTT.